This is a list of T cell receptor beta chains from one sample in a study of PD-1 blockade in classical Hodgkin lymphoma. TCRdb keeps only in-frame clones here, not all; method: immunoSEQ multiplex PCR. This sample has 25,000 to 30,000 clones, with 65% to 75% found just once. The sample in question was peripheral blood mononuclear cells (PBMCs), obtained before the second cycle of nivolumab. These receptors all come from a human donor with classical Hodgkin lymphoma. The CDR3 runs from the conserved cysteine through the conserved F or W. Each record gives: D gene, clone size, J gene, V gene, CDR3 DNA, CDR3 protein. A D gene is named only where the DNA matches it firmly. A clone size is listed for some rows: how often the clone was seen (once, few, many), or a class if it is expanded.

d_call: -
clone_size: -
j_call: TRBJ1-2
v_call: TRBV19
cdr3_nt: TGTGCCAGTAGTTTTCTCCAGGGGCTCGGCTACACCTTC
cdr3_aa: CASSFLQGLGYTF

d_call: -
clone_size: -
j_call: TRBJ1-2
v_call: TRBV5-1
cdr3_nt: TGCGCCAGCAGCACACCGGGACGCGACTATGGCTACACCTTC
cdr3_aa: CASSTPGRDYGYTF

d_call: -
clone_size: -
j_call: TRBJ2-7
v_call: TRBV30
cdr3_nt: TGTGCCTGGACCGTCTTCAGGTCCTACGAGCAGTACTTC
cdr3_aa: CAWTVFRSYEQYF

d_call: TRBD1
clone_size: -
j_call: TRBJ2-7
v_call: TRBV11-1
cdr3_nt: TGTGCCAGCAGCTTAAGGGGGACAGGATCCTACGAGCAGTACTTC
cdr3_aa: CASSLRGTGSYEQYF

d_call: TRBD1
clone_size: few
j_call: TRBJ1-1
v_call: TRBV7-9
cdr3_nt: TGTGCCAGCAGCTTAGGGACAGGGGGTGAAGCTTTCTTT
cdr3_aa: CASSLGTGGEAFF

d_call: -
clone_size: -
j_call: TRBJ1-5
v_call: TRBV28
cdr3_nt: TGTGCCAGCAGGCTAAGGGTTATCAGGGAGGGTCAGCCCCAGCATTTT
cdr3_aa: CASRLRVIREGQPQHF

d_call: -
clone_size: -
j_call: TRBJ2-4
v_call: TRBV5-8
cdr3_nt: TGTGCCAGCAGCTTGGTGACGTTAGCCAAAAACATTCAGTACTTC
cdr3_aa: CASSLVTLAKNIQYF

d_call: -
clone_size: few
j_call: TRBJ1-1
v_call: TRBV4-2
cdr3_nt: TGTGCCAGCAGCCAAGATCGGGGGGGCACTGAAGCTTTCTTT
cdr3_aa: CASSQDRGGTEAFF

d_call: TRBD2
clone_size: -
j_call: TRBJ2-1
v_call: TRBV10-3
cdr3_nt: TGTGCCATCAGTGGGGGAGGGAGCCTCAATGAGCAGTTCTTC
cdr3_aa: CAISGGGSLNEQFF

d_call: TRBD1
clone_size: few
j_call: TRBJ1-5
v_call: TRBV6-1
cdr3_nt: TGTGCCAGCAGTGAATACACAGGGGGCCTTAATCAGCCCCAGCATTTT
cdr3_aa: CASSEYTGGLNQPQHF

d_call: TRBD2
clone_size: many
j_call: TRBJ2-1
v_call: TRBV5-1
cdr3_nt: TGCGCCAGCAGCTTGGGGGGACTAGCGGGAGTAAAGAGGCAGTTCTTC
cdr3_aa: CASSLGGLAGVKRQFF

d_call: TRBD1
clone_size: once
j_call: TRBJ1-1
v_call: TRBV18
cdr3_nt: TGTGCCAGCTCACCAACAGGGGTGTCGTTTGGCACTGAAGCTTTCTTT
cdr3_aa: CASSPTGVSFGTEAFF

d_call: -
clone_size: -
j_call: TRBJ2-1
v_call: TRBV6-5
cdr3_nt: TGTGCCAGCAAGGGACCTCCGAATGAGCAGTTCTTC
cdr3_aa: CASKGPPNEQFF

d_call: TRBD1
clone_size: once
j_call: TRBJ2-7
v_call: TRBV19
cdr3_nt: TGTGCCAGTGGCAGACAGGGTGGGAGCTCCTACGAGCAGTACTTC
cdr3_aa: CASGRQGGSSYEQYF

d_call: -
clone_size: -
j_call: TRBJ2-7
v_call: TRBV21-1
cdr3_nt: TGTGCCAGCCGGGACATACCCTCCTACGAGCAGTACTTC
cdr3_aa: CASRDIPSYEQYF

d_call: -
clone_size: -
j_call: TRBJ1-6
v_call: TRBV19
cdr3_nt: TGTGCCAGTAAGTCGTCATCCCGGACCCGCGATTCACCCCTCCACTTT
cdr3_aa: CASKSSSRTRDSPLHF

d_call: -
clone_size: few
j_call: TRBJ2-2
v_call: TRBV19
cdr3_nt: TGTGCCAGTAGTTATCTGGGCACCGGGGAGCTGTTTTTT
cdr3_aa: CASSYLGTGELFF

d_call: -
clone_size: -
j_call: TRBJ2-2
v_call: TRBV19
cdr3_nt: TGTGCCAGTAGTATCCGGGCACCCACCGGGGAGCTGTTTTTT
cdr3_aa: CASSIRAPTGELFF

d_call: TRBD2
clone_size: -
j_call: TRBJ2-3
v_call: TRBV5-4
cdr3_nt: TGTGCCAGCAGTAGACTAGCGGGGGCACACAGGCCAGATACGCAGTATTTT
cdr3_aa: CASSRLAGAHRPDTQYF

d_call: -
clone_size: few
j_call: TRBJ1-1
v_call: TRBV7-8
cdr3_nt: TGTGCCAGCAGCAGCTACGGGGCCAACACTGAAGCTTTCTTT
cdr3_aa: CASSSYGANTEAFF

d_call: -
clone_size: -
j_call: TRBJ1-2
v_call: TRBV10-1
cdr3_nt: TGCGCCAGCAGTGCCAATGTACGGCGGGATGGCTACACCTTC
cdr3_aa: CASSANVRRDGYTF

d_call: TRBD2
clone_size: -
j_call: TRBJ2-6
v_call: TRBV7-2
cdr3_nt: TGTGCCAGCAGGACTCGGGGGGTAGGGGCCAACGTCCTGACTTTC
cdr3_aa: CASRTRGVGANVLTF

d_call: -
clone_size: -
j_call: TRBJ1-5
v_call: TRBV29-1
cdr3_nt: TGCAGCGTTGGGGGAGGTCCCCAGCCCCAGCATTTT
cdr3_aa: CSVGGGPQPQHF

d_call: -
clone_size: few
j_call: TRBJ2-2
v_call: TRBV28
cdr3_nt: TGTGCCAGCAGTTTAACGTTGGACACCGGGGAGCTGTTTTTT
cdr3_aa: CASSLTLDTGELFF

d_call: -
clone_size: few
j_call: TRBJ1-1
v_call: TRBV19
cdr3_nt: TGTGCCAGTAGTAACCGCGGACAGTACACTGAAGCTTTCTTT
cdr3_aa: CASSNRGQYTEAFF

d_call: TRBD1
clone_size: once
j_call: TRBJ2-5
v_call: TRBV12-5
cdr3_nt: TGTGCTAGTTGTTACGGGACAGGGAAGGAGACCCAGTACTTC
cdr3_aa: CASCYGTGKETQYF

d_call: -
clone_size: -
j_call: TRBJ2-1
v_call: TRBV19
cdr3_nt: TGTGCCAGTAGTATACGCGCCCCTGAAGGGTTTTGGAATGAGCAGTTCTTC
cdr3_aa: CASSIRAPEGFWNEQFF

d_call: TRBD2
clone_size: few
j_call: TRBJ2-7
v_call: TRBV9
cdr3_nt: TGTGCCAGCAGCGCCGGGACTAGTGGGTTGTGGGGCGAGCAGTACTTC
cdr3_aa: CASSAGTSGLWGEQYF

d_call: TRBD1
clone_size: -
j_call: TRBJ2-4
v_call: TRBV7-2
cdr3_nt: TGTGCCAGCAGCTCTAGGACAGGAAGTGCAATTCAGTACTTC
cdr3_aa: CASSSRTGSAIQYF

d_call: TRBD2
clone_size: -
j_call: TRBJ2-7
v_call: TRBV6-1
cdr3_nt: TGTGCCAGCAGTGTGACTAGCTTTCACGAGCAGTACTTC
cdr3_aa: CASSVTSFHEQYF

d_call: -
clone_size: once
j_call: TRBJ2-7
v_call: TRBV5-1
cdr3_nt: TGCGCCAGCAGCTCTTGGGGCGAAGCGGCCCCCTACGAGCAGTACTTC
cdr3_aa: CASSSWGEAAPYEQYF

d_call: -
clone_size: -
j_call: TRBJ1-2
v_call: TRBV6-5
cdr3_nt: TGTGCCAGCAGTACACGAACGGCGTCCGGTTACGGCTACACCTTC
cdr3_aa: CASSTRTASGYGYTF

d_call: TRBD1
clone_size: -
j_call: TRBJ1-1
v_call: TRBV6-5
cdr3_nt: TGTGCCAGCAGTTACTCGACAGGGTGGGTAAACACTGAAGCTTTCTTT
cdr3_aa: CASSYSTGWVNTEAFF

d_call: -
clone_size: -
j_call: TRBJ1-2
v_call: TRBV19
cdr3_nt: TGTGCCAGTAGTGGTATGATGCGGGCGCAGCTTGGCTACACCTTC
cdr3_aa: CASSGMMRAQLGYTF

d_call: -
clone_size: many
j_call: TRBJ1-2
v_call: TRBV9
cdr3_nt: TGTGCCAGCAGCGCGGGGATCGACAGATCGGGTGGCTACACCTTC
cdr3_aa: CASSAGIDRSGGYTF

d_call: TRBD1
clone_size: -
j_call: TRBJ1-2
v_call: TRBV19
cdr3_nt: TGTGCCAGTAGTATAGTCGGACAGGGTGATGGCTACACCTTC
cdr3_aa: CASSIVGQGDGYTF

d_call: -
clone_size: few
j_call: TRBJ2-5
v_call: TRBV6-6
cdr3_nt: TGTGCCAGCAGTTACGGAGGGGGTAGGAGGACCCAGTACTTC
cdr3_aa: CASSYGGGRRTQYF

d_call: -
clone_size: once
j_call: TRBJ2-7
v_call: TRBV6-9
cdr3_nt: TGTGCCAGCCGCCGTGTGGGGGGAATGAGTGGACGCGAGCAGTACTTC
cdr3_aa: CASRRVGGMSGREQYF

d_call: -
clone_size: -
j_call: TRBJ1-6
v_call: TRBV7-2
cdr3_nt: TGTGCCAGCAGCTTAATATCCTATAATTCACCCCTCCACTTT
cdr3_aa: CASSLISYNSPLHF